This T cell receptor (beta chain) was obtained from a study of Ad26.COV2.S vaccination and SARS-CoV-2 variants. Study-wide context: The study gave Ad26.COV2.S intramuscularly, once or twice 56 days apart.

Specified treatment: 19 received Ad26.COV2.S at low or high dose, single or two shots; roughly five received placebo; per-sample allocation not given. Sampling happened 63 days after the first vaccine or placebo injection. Here immunoSEQ multiplex PCR was the method, and the copy in TCRdb shows in-frame clones only, minus some. The data hold roughly 320,000 clones, with roughly 86% observed a single time. Trimming took 1 base from V and 2 from J; bases not matched to a gene: 4. Germline lookup yields CDR1 MNHNS and CDR2 SASEGT. The CDR3 sequence is 15 residues long. This material consisted of peripheral blood, taken in a trial of Ad26.COV2.S vaccine versus placebo. The chain is built from TRBV6-1 and TRBJ1-1; 7 bases fit TRBD1. This TCR came from a person between 18 and 60 years old who received the Ad26.COV2.S COVID-19 vaccine or a placebo. The CDR3 DNA follows: TGTGCCAGCAGTGAAGGGACAGGACATAACACTGAAGCTTTCTTT. Its translation: CASSEGTGHNTEAFF.